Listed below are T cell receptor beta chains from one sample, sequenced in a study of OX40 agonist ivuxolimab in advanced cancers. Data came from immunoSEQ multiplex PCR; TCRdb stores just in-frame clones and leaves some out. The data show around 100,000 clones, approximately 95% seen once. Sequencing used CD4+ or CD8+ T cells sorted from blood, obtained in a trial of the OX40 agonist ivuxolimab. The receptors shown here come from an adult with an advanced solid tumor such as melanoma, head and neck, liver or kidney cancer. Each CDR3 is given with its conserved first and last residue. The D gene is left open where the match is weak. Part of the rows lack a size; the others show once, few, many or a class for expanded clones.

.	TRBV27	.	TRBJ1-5	TGTGCCAGCAGTTTTGCAGGGGTAGGCAATCAGCCCCAGCATTTT	CASSFAGVGNQPQHF
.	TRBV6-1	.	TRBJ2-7	TGTGCCAGCAGCCCCTCGTTGACGGGCCGCTACGAGCAGTACTTC	CASSPSLTGRYEQYF
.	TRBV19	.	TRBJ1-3	TGTGCCAGTAGTTTCGAAGGGGGCTCTGGAAACACCATATATTTT	CASSFEGGSGNTIYF
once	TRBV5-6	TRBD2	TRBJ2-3	TGTGCCAGCAGCTTGCAAGCGGGGGTATCCGATACGCAGTATTTT	CASSLQAGVSDTQYF
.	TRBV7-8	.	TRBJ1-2	TGTGCCAGCAGCCCCGCGGGGGACTATGGCTACACCTTC	CASSPAGDYGYTF
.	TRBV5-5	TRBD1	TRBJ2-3	TGTGCCAGCAGCTCCAGGGGGCCAAGCTTCACAGATACGCAGTATTTT	CASSSRGPSFTDTQYF
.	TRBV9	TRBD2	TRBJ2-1	TGTGCCAGCAACCGCGGGGGAGTGGCCCCAAATGAGCAGTTCTTC	CASNRGGVAPNEQFF
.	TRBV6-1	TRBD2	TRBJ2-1	TGTGCCAGCAGTGAAGTAAGCGGGGGGCCCCCCTACAATGAGCAGTTCTTC	CASSEVSGGPPYNEQFF
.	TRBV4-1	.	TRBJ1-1	TGCGCCAGCAGCCATCCCGAGGGAAGTCGGACTGAAGCTTTCTTT	CASSHPEGSRTEAFF
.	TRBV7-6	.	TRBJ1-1	TGTGCCAGCAGTTTAGGGGCTAGCACTGAAGCTTTCTTT	CASSLGASTEAFF
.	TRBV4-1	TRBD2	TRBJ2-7	TGCGCCAGCAGCCCCCCGGGACTAAGGGAGTACGAGCAGTACTTC	CASSPPGLREYEQYF
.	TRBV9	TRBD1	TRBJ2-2	TGTGCCAGCAGCGTAGCCTCCGGGACAGTCACCGGGGAGCTGTTTTTT	CASSVASGTVTGELFF
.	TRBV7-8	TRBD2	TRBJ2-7	TGTGCCAGCAGCTTATCTGGACTAGCCCCCTACGAGCAGTACTTC	CASSLSGLAPYEQYF
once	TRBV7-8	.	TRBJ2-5	TGTGCCAGCAGCTTACCCCTGGCTAGCGAACAAGAGACCCAGTACTTC	CASSLPLASEQETQYF
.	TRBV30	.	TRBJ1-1	TGTGCCTGGAACGTTGAGGGACTCGAGAACACTGAAGCTTTCTTT	CAWNVEGLENTEAFF
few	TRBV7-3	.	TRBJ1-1	TGTGCCAGCAGCTTCCGGGGGGGCAACACTGAAGCTTTCTTT	CASSFRGGNTEAFF
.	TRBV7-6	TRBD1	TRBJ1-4	TGTGCCAGCAGCCCGATGGGACAGCTTAATGAAAAACTGTTTTTT	CASSPMGQLNEKLFF
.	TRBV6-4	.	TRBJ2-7	TGTGCCAGCTCCGAAGGGGCGAATTACGAGCAGTACTTC	CASSEGANYEQYF
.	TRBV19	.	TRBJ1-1	TGTGCCAGTAGTATAGGGGGGATGAACACTGAAGCTTTCTTT	CASSIGGMNTEAFF
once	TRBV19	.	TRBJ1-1	TGTGCCAGTAGTATATCTGGGCAGGGAGGCACTGAAGCTTTCTTT	CASSISGQGGTEAFF